This is a list of T cell receptor beta chains from one sample in a study of blood T cell repertoires in COVID-19. Profiled with immunoSEQ multiplex PCR; TCRdb holds only in-frame clones, not every one. Of some 290,000 clones listed, roughly 89% are singletons. The sample taken for sequencing was peripheral blood. The receptors were gathered from a woman aged 30 to 39 with COVID-19, enrolled during active disease. The CDR3 runs from the conserved cysteine through the conserved F or W. The D gene is left open where the match is weak. Clone size appears in some rows only: once, few, many, or a class for an expanded clone.

J gene: TRBJ1-1
CDR3 length: 13
V gene: TRBV2
D gene: .
clone size: .
CDR3 DNA: TGTGCCAGCAGACTAACAGGAGACACTGAAGCTTTCTTT
CDR3 protein: CASRLTGDTEAFF

J gene: TRBJ2-1
CDR3 length: 15
V gene: TRBV15
D gene: .
clone size: .
CDR3 DNA: TGTGCCACCAGCAGTGTTTACGGTTCCTACAATGAGCAGTTCTTC
CDR3 protein: CATSSVYGSYNEQFF

J gene: TRBJ2-1
CDR3 length: 15
V gene: TRBV5-4
D gene: .
clone size: .
CDR3 DNA: TGTGCCAGCAGCTTGGACAGCGGCTCCTACAATGAGCAGTTCTTC
CDR3 protein: CASSLDSGSYNEQFF

J gene: TRBJ2-1
CDR3 length: 13
V gene: TRBV24-1
D gene: TRBD2
clone size: .
CDR3 DNA: TGTGCCTCGAGTACCGGGACTAGCGGGGGGGAGTTCTTC
CDR3 protein: CASSTGTSGGEFF

J gene: TRBJ1-2
CDR3 length: 12
V gene: TRBV5-1
D gene: .
clone size: .
CDR3 DNA: TGCGCCAGCAGCGTCCAACGGGAGGGCTACACCTTC
CDR3 protein: CASSVQREGYTF

J gene: TRBJ2-5
CDR3 length: 15
V gene: TRBV13
D gene: TRBD1
clone size: .
CDR3 DNA: TGTGCCAGCAGCTCACGAATGACAGGGGAAGAGACCCAGTACTTC
CDR3 protein: CASSSRMTGEETQYF

J gene: TRBJ1-5
CDR3 length: 15
V gene: TRBV5-8
D gene: TRBD1
clone size: .
CDR3 DNA: TGTGCCAGCAGACCCGACAGGGGAGGGCATCAGCCCCAGCATTTT
CDR3 protein: CASRPDRGGHQPQHF

J gene: TRBJ2-7
CDR3 length: 14
V gene: TRBV6-6
D gene: .
clone size: .
CDR3 DNA: TGTGCCAGCATCGCCCCGGACAGATCCTACGAGCAGTACTTC
CDR3 protein: CASIAPDRSYEQYF

J gene: TRBJ2-3
CDR3 length: 18
V gene: TRBV12-5
D gene: TRBD2
clone size: .
CDR3 DNA: TGTGCTAGTGGTTTGTGGACAGGGCTAGCGGGGGGGACAGATACGCAGTATTTT
CDR3 protein: CASGLWTGLAGGTDTQYF

J gene: TRBJ1-5
CDR3 length: 18
V gene: TRBV11-3
D gene: .
clone size: .
CDR3 DNA: TGTGCCAGCAGCTTAGCTTGGGGGGGTCTCCATAGCAATCAGCCCCAGCATTTT
CDR3 protein: CASSLAWGGLHSNQPQHF

J gene: TRBJ2-6
CDR3 length: 19
V gene: TRBV5-1
D gene: TRBD1
clone size: .
CDR3 DNA: TGCGCCAGCAGCTTGGGGGGCCTAGGACAGGGGACTGGGGCCAACGTCCTGACTTTC
CDR3 protein: CASSLGGLGQGTGANVLTF

J gene: TRBJ2-7
CDR3 length: 15
V gene: TRBV6-5
D gene: .
clone size: once
CDR3 DNA: TGTGCCAGCCAGCCAGGAGGGGACTTGGGCTACGAGCAGTACTTC
CDR3 protein: CASQPGGDLGYEQYF

J gene: TRBJ2-7
CDR3 length: 13
V gene: TRBV6-6
D gene: .
clone size: .
CDR3 DNA: TGTGCCAGCAGTTACTTGCTGGCAGATGAGCAGTACTTC
CDR3 protein: CASSYLLADEQYF

J gene: TRBJ1-2
CDR3 length: 13
V gene: TRBV19
D gene: TRBD1
clone size: once
CDR3 DNA: TGTGCCAGTTGGACAGGGGCCGCAGGGGGCTACACCTTC
CDR3 protein: CASWTGAAGGYTF

J gene: TRBJ2-1
CDR3 length: 13
V gene: TRBV11-1
D gene: .
clone size: .
CDR3 DNA: TGTGCCGGCAGCTTGATCGGCGGGACCACGAAGTTCTTC
CDR3 protein: CAGSLIGGTTKFF

J gene: TRBJ2-3
CDR3 length: 14
V gene: TRBV4-1
D gene: .
clone size: few
CDR3 DNA: TGCGCCAGCAGCCTACTAGATGGGAGAGATACGCAGTATTTT
CDR3 protein: CASSLLDGRDTQYF

J gene: TRBJ1-3
CDR3 length: 15
V gene: TRBV18
D gene: TRBD1
clone size: .
CDR3 DNA: TGTGCCAGCTCCCCCACAGGGGCACGAGGAAACACCATATATTTT
CDR3 protein: CASSPTGARGNTIYF

J gene: TRBJ1-5
CDR3 length: 12
V gene: TRBV29-1
D gene: .
clone size: .
CDR3 DNA: TGCAGCGTTGCTTCCATGGGCCAGCCCCAGCATTTT
CDR3 protein: CSVASMGQPQHF

J gene: TRBJ2-2
CDR3 length: 13
V gene: TRBV24-1
D gene: .
clone size: .
CDR3 DNA: TGTGCCACCCGGGGGGCGGGGACCGGGGAGCTGTTTTTT
CDR3 protein: CATRGAGTGELFF

J gene: TRBJ2-2
CDR3 length: 14
V gene: TRBV9
D gene: TRBD1
clone size: .
CDR3 DNA: TGTGCCAGCAAGTTGGGGACAGCCACCGGGGAGCTGTTTTTT
CDR3 protein: CASKLGTATGELFF

J gene: TRBJ2-7
CDR3 length: 17
V gene: TRBV14
D gene: .
clone size: once
CDR3 DNA: TGTGCCAGCAGCCAAGGAAGGGGCTTGTCCGCATTCGGAGAGCAGTACTTC
CDR3 protein: CASSQGRGLSAFGEQYF

J gene: TRBJ1-5
CDR3 length: 13
V gene: TRBV5-6
D gene: TRBD1
clone size: .
CDR3 DNA: TGTGCCAGCAGCGCCACAGGGGGTCAGCCCCAGCATTTT
CDR3 protein: CASSATGGQPQHF

J gene: TRBJ1-1
CDR3 length: 15
V gene: TRBV19
D gene: .
clone size: .
CDR3 DNA: TGTGCCAGTAGTACGGGGATGCTGATGAACACTGAAGCTTTCTTT
CDR3 protein: CASSTGMLMNTEAFF

J gene: TRBJ2-6
CDR3 length: 16
V gene: TRBV5-4
D gene: .
clone size: .
CDR3 DNA: TGTGCCAGCAGCATAGACGCAGGGTCTGGGGCCAACGTCCTGACTTTC
CDR3 protein: CASSIDAGSGANVLTF

J gene: TRBJ2-7
CDR3 length: 15
V gene: TRBV7-9
D gene: .
clone size: .
CDR3 DNA: TGTGCCAGCAGCTTAGCACGGGGGAGCTCCTACGAGCAGTACTTC
CDR3 protein: CASSLARGSSYEQYF

J gene: TRBJ2-7
CDR3 length: 13
V gene: TRBV7-9
D gene: TRBD1
clone size: few
CDR3 DNA: TGTGCCAGCAGACGCCGGGACAGCTACGAGCAGTACTTC
CDR3 protein: CASRRRDSYEQYF

J gene: TRBJ1-2
CDR3 length: 14
V gene: TRBV3-1/TRBV3-2
D gene: TRBD1
clone size: .
CDR3 DNA: TGTGCCAGCAGCCCCCGGGAAGGGGGCGGTGGCTACACCTTC
CDR3 protein: CASSPREGGGGYTF

J gene: TRBJ2-7
CDR3 length: 16
V gene: TRBV19
D gene: TRBD1
clone size: .
CDR3 DNA: TGTGCCAGTAGCGACCCCAGGGACAGGGGAACGTACGAGCAGTACTTC
CDR3 protein: CASSDPRDRGTYEQYF

J gene: TRBJ2-2
CDR3 length: 17
V gene: TRBV6-6
D gene: TRBD2
clone size: .
CDR3 DNA: TGTGCCAGCAGTCCCTTACCCGGGCGGGGGGGAACCGGGGAGCTGTTTTTT
CDR3 protein: CASSPLPGRGGTGELFF

J gene: TRBJ2-2
CDR3 length: 12
V gene: TRBV7-6
D gene: .
clone size: .
CDR3 DNA: TGTGCCAGCAGACCGGACACCGGGGAGCTGTTTTTT
CDR3 protein: CASRPDTGELFF

J gene: TRBJ1-2
CDR3 length: 13
V gene: TRBV28
D gene: .
clone size: few
CDR3 DNA: TGTGCCAGCAGTCTACAGGGTCCCTATGGCTACACCTTC
CDR3 protein: CASSLQGPYGYTF

J gene: TRBJ1-1
CDR3 length: 15
V gene: TRBV4-1
D gene: TRBD1
clone size: .
CDR3 DNA: TGCGCCAGCAGCCACGCTACGGGACAGGGGACTGAAGCTTTCTTT
CDR3 protein: CASSHATGQGTEAFF